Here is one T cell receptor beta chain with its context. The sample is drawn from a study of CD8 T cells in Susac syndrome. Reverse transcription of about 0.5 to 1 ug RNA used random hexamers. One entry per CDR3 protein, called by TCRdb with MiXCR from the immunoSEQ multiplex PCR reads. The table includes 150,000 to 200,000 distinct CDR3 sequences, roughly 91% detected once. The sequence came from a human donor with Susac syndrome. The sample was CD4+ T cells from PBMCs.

This CDR3 is CASSTWLATQNTGELFF. In DNA, the CDR3 is TGTGCCAGCAGCACCTGGCTAGCGACCCAGAACACCGGGGAGCTGTTTTTT. The rearrangement links TRBV4-2 to TRBJ2-2; perhaps TRBD2 as D (6 bases). Germline V CDR1 and CDR2: LGHNA, YNFKEQ. This CDR3 contains 17 residues. Trimming took 5 bases from V and 1 from J, leaving 17 bases between them.